The present TCR beta chain was sequenced within a study of T cell responses to AZD1222 COVID-19 vaccine. A note on this clone: Its specificity is not known.

V gave up 1 base and J gave up 0 bases, with 14 bases separating them. The germline CDR1 and CDR2 sequences are SGHRS and YFSETQ. This CDR3 is 17 amino acids long. Only in-frame clones appear in the TCRdb table, and some are missing; sequencing was by immunoSEQ multiplex PCR. The sample lists under 130,000 clones, 70% to 90% seen once, with roughly 2.5% in the top ten. General study findings and limits: Reportedly, nearly half of unique spike TCRs recognized epitopes outside B.1.351/B.1.1.7 mutations. Only a handful of AZD1222 recipients, more than 5 in all, had baseline seropositivity. Sampled repertoires all dated from after the peak T cell response.

The chain combines TRBV5-1 with TRBJ2-1, with unresolved D. Specimen: peripheral blood, collected 28 days after the second AZD1222 dose. This clonotype was obtained from an adult who received the AZD1222 COVID-19 vaccine. The DNA for the CDR3 is TGCGCCAGCAGCTTGTCTCCCCCAGGAAGCTCCTACAATGAGCAGTTCTTC. It is translated as CASSLSPPGSSYNEQFF.